Sequencing of this T cell receptor beta chain was carried out in a study of T cells in Graves' hyperthyroidism and ophthalmopathy (dated by TCRdb to the late 2010s). A note on the overall study: Peripheral blood was sampled at the time of initial diagnosis, prior to any treatment. The study also compared thyroid tissue and blood T-cell repertoires from about 6 Graves' hyperthyroidism patients. An independent validation cohort of around 20 hyperthyroidism patients and approximately 17 patients who later progressed to ophthalmopathy tested prospective prediction of ophthalmopathy. According to the paper, TCR Vbeta CDR3 sequencing was carried out on 135 peripheral blood samples, which came from 40 to 45 ophthalmopathy, around 75 hyperthyroidism and approximately 17 progressor patients. TCR V-J signatures able to tell the groups apart were searched for in a discovery cohort of 100 patients, of whom more than 40 had Graves' ophthalmopathy and roughly 58 had stable Graves' hyperthyroidism. Following sampling, methimazole starting at 30 mg daily was given to hyperthyroidism patients, and high-dose intravenous methylprednisolone was given to ophthalmopathy patients. For training and testing, the 100 or so patients in the discovery cohort were randomly divided in a 7:3 ratio. Results the study describes overall, beyond this receptor: During validation, the model predicted progression to ophthalmopathy a median of around 6 months ahead of onset, with more than 55% sensitivity and 72.22% specificity. Sample size was not statistically predetermined, and investigators were not blinded to group allocation. In cross-validation, a model built on a 13 V-J signature told ophthalmopathy apart from stable hyperthyroidism with 85% to 90% sensitivity and roughly 82% specificity, and in testing the same model reached 80%/75%. Blood samples also contained most of the expanded thyroid clonotypes (frequency above 0.001), which suggests that blood repertoires may reflect thyroid immune responses.

The CDR3 runs 16 residues from the cysteine to the phenylalanine. The DNA shown is the 48-base CDR3, in frame from base 1. From the germline V gene, CDR1 is SNHLY and CDR2 is FYNNEI. Compared with germline, V lacks 6 bases and J lacks 1 base; bases without a gene match: 5. Hyperthyroidism patients were newly diagnosed, with disease duration under 2 months, and aged 18 to 65 years. Exclusion was applied to patients with uncontrolled infections, other autoimmune diseases, pregnancy or lactation. Diagnoses were based on clinical symptoms, serum thyroxine and TRAb, thyroid ultrasound and orbital computed tomography. Blood from progressor patients was collected at the time of first diagnosis with hyperthyroidism, before any ophthalmopathy symptoms had appeared. Ficoll-Paque density gradient centrifugation was used to isolate PBMCs from about 9.4 ml of fresh peripheral blood. Progressor patients were initially diagnosed with Graves' hyperthyroidism and developed ophthalmopathy during follow-up. Total RNA was extracted using Trizol reagent, and RNA quality was assessed on an Agilent 2100 Bioanalyzer.

The TCR beta CDR3 regions were amplified from RNA transcripts. For the first round of RT-PCR on the TCR CDR3, the HTBI primer set was used together with the Qiagen OneStep RT-PCR kit. A second multiplex PCR round built the libraries, followed by size selection and purification. Libraries were sequenced paired-end with 100 bp reads on an Illumina HiSeq2000. The paper's data handling went like this. SOAPnuke was used to process the raw data, throwing out any read that contained adapters or uncalled bases, had a mean Phred below 15, or lacked an exact constant-primer or identifier match. COPE v1.2.5 was used to merge the high-quality paired reads, and each unique nucleotide sequence was defined as a clonotype. MiTCR v1.1 was used to align the clonotypes against IMGT TRBV, TRBD and TRBJ reference segments. Only V-J combinations with frequency above 0.0001, covering 99.2% of repertoires, were analysed. The TCS score was defined as F50 (clonal expansion) divided by E x V (chaos), with BLOSUM62-based TCRdist calculated between CDR3 peptides within each V-J. Welch's t-statistics and random forest reduced roughly 530 V-J features to some 14, which were used in a naive Bayes classifier (R e1071). TCRdb passed the public sequencing reads through fastp at Q25 and MiXCR, retaining productive beta sequences. Records with the same CDR3 protein are collapsed into one entry carrying the most frequent genes and DNA. TCRdb assigned the V and J calls; the authors' analysis was not used. The sample table shows approximately 370,000 distinct CDR3 sequences, and about 17% are seen once. Almost 35% of the sample rests with the top ten.

Regarding this clonotype: The antigen it binds to is not known. Per-base qualities were not stored, and no clone one base away is much larger.

Material: blood. The TCR comes from a woman in her 30s with Graves' hyperthyroidism that later progressed to Graves' ophthalmopathy. The rearranged segments are TRBV2 and TRBJ2-3, with 12 central nucleotides matching TRBD2. The CDR3 reads as follows: CASRETSGGGTDTQYF. The nucleotides read TGTGCCAGCAGGGAGACTAGCGGGGGCGGCACAGATACGCAGTATTTT.